This T cell receptor beta chain stems from a study of response to subunit inactivated influenza vaccine. Overall study results and limits: Authors suggested few new T cells are recruited by each seasonal influenza vaccination.

This CDR3 is built from 16 residues. The V gene's germline CDR1 is LGHNA and CDR2 YNFKEQ. Trimming shortened V by 0 bases and J by 6 bases, and 18 bases separated the two germline ends. This clonotype was seen only a few times. Antigen: not known. MiXCR, applied by TCRdb to the RT-PCR reads, yields one record per CDR3 protein. The sample holds over 150,000 distinct CDR3 sequences; about 9% are singletons and the top ten take about 11%. This specimen consisted of non-naive T cells sorted from PBMCs, obtained on the day of vaccination. This clonotype was sampled from a man aged 50 or older who received an inactivated influenza vaccine. V and J are TRBV4-2 and TRBJ2-7; no definite D call. The chain's CDR3 is CASSQEMSLPPSEQYF. DNA of the CDR3: TGTGCCAGCAGCCAAGAGATGAGCCTTCCCCCCTCCGAGCAGTACTTC.